This T cell receptor beta chain was documented in a study of cytomegalovirus exposure and HLA in healthy donors. Overall study findings and caveats: A previous analysis found most TCR beta V segments productive roughly 87% or roughly 30% of the time. When analyzed later, the rates of TCR association showed variation by HLA locus, with DRB1 the most and HLA-C the fewest. Some highly shared sequence variants likely arose as a pipeline artifact. Reportedly, diagnosis of cytomegalovirus status by the classifier showed high specificity and sensitivity.

Concerning this clone: Its specificity is unknown. Since no conserved phenylalanine or tryptophan closes the CDR3, a read error is the likely cause.

The study ran its PCR with 60 Vbeta and 13 Jbeta primers. Profiled with immunoSEQ multiplex PCR; TCRdb holds only in-frame clones, not every one. The table records approximately 120,000 clones, 78% of them present only once. The germline V gene has CDR1 SGHDT and CDR2 YYEEEE. The V and J ends lost 4 bases and 7 bases respectively, with 11 bases between them. The CDR3 has 12 amino acids. This sequence joins TRBV5-6 and TRBJ1-1; TRBD1 might be the D (6 bases). This receptor was taken from a man younger than 45 in good health and CMV-seropositive. The sequencing input was PBMCs. CDR3 coding DNA: TGTGCCAGCAGCCCGGACAGCCGTGAAGCTTTCCTT. It codes for CASSPDSREAFL.